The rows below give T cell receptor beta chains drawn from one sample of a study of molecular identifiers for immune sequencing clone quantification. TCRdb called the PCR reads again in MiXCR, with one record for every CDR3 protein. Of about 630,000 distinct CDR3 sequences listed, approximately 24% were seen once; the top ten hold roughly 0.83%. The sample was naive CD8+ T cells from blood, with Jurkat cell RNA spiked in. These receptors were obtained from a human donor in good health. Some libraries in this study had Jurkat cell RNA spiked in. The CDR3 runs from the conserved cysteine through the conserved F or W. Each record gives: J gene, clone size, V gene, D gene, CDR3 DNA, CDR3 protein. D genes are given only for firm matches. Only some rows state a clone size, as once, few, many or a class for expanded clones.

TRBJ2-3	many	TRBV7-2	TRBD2	TGTGCCAGCAGCTTGTACGTCCTAGCGGGAGGGCCCCCAGATACGCAGTATTTT	CASSLYVLAGGPPDTQYF
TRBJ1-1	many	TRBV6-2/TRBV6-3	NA	TGTGCCAGCAGTCCCGGGACCTCCGAAGCTTTCTTT	CASSPGTSEAFF
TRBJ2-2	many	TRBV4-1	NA	TGCGCCAGCAGCCAAGTCGGGGACACCGGGGAGCTGTTTTTT	CASSQVGDTGELFF
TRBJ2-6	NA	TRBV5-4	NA	TGTGCCAGCAGCTTGTATGGGGGACTTGAACGCTCTGGGGCCAACGTCCTGACTTTC	CASSLYGGLERSGANVLTF
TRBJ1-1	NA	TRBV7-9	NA	TGTGCCAGCAGCGCGGGGATGGCCCCCACTGAAGCTTTCTTT	CASSAGMAPTEAFF
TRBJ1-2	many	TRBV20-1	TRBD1	TGCAGTGCTAGAAATTCGGACAGGGACCATGGCTACACCTTC	CSARNSDRDHGYTF
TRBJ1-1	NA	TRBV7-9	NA	TGTGCCACCAGGCGGACCAACACTGAAGCTTTCTTT	CATRRTNTEAFF
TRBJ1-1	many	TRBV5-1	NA	TGCGCCAGCAGCTCTTATTCGACGAACACTGAAGCTTTCTTT	CASSSYSTNTEAFF
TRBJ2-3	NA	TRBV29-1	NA	TGCAGCACCCGGGACATTCCTAGCACAGATACGCAGTATTTT	CSTRDIPSTDTQYF
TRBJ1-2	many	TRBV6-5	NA	TGTGCCAGCAGTTACTCGAGATCCGGCCCCCGCGGCTACACCTTC	CASSYSRSGPRGYTF
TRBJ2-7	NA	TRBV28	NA	TGTGCCAGCAGTTTATTGGGAATCACCTACGAGCAGCACTTC	CASSLLGITYEQHF
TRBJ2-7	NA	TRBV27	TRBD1	TGTGCCAGCAGTTTTATAGGGGGCATAAACGCGCAGTACTTC	CASSFIGGINAQYF
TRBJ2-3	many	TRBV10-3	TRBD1	TGTGCCATCAGTGACCCCATGGAGCCGGGACAGGGAACAGATACGCAGTATTTT	CAISDPMEPGQGTDTQYF
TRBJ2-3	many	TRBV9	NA	TGTGCCAGCAGCGTAATCGGGAGTCCAGATACGCAGTATTTT	CASSVIGSPDTQYF
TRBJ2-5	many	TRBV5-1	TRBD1	TGCGCCAGCAGCTTGGCCGAGGGGGCCTCTGGGGAGACCCAGTACTTC	CASSLAEGASGETQYF
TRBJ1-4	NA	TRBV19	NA	TGTGCCAGTAGCGAGGCGGGATCTGGTGAAAAACTGTTTTTT	CASSEAGSGEKLFF
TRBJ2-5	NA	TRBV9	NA	TGTGCCAGCAACCCAGGGCCCCCAGGAGAGACCCAGTACTTC	CASNPGPPGETQYF